This T cell receptor beta chain derives from a study of PD-1 blockade in classical Hodgkin lymphoma. Remarks on this clone: The target antigen is unknown.

The CDR3 loop spans 16 amino acids. The germline V gene encodes CDR1 LNHDA and CDR2 SQIVND (reference sequence). V was trimmed by 5 bases and J by 4 bases, leaving 18 bases between them. The assay was immunoSEQ multiplex PCR, and TCRdb's table has in-frame clones only and misses some. The table has over 70,000 clones, under 90% seen once. The study's findings and limits: Factors driving the repertoire differences, possibly disease activity or prior therapy, remain undefined.

All trial patients relapsed after autologous stem cell transplantation. This material consisted of peripheral blood mononuclear cells (PBMCs), taken at baseline. This TCR was recovered from a human donor with classical Hodgkin lymphoma. The rearrangement links TRBV19 to TRBJ1-5; D is unresolved. Written as DNA, the CDR3 is TGTGCCAGTAGTTTCCCTGGACGAGGGTCAAATCAGCCCCAGCATTTT. Its translation is CASSFPGRGSNQPQHF.